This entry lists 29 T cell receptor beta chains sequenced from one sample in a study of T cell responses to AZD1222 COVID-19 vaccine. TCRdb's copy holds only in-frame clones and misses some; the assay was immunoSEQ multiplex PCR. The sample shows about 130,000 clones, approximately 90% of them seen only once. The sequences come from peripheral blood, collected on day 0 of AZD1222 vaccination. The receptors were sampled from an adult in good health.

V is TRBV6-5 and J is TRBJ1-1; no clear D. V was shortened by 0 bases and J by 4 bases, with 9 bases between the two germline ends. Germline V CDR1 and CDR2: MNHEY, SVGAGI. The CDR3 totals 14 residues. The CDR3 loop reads CASSYSWEGTEAFF. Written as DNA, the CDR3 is TGTGCCAGCAGTTACTCGTGGGAGGGCACTGAAGCTTTCTTT.

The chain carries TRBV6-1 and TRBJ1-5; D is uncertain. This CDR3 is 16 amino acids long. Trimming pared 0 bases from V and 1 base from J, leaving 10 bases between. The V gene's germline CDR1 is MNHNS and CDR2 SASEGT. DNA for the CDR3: TGTGCCAGCAGTGAAGCCAGAAGGGAAAGCAATCAGCCCCAGCATTTT. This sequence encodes CASSEARRESNQPQHF.

In DNA, the CDR3 is TGTGCCACCAGCAGAGTTATAAGGACAGGGGGCTATGGCTACACCTTC. Protein product: CATSRVIRTGGYGYTF. V gene TRBV15 combines with J gene TRBJ1-2; 10 bases are shared with TRBD1. Per germline, CDR1 LNHNV and CDR2 YYDKDF (reference sequence). J gave up 4 bases and V 1 base, and 6 bases lay outside the gene matches. The CDR3 spans 16 residues.

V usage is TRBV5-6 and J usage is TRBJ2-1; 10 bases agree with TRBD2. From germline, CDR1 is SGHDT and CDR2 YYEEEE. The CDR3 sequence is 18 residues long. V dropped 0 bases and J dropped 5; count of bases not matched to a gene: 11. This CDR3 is CASSLGLAGAFGDNEQFF. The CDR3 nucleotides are TGTGCCAGCAGCTTGGGCCTAGCGGGGGCCTTTGGGGACAATGAGCAGTTCTTC.

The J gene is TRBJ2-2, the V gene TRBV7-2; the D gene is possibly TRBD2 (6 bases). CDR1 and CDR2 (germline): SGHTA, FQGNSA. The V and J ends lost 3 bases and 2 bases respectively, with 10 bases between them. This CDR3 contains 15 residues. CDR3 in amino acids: CASSLRRGNTGELFF. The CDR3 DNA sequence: TGTGCCAGCAGCTTGAGGAGGGGAAACACCGGGGAGCTGTTTTTT.

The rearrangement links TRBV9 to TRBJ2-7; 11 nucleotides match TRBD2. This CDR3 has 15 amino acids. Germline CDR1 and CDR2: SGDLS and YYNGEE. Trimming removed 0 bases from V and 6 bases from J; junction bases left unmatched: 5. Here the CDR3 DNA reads TGTGCCAGCAGCGTAGGTAGCGGGGGGGCCTCCGAGCAGTACTTC. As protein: CASSVGSGGASEQYF. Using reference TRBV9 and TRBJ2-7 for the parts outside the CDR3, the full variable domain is DSGVTQTPKHLITATGQRVTLRCSPRSGDLSVYWYQQSLDQGLQFLIQYYNGEERAKGNILERFSAQQFPDLHSELNLSSLELGDSALYFCASSVGSGGASEQYFGPGTRLTVT.

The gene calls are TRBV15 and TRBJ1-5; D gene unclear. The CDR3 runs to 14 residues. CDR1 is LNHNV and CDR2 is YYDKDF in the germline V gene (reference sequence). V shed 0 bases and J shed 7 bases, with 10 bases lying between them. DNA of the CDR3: TGTGCCACCAGCAGAGATCAGCGAGGACAGCCCCAGCATTTT. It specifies CATSRDQRGQPQHF.

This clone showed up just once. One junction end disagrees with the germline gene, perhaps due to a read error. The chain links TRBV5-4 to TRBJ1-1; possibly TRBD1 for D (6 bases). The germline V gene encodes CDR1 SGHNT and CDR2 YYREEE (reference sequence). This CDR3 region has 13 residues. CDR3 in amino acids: CASSLGDITEAFF. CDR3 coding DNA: TGTGCCAGCAGTTTGGGGGACATCACTGAAGCTTTCTTT.

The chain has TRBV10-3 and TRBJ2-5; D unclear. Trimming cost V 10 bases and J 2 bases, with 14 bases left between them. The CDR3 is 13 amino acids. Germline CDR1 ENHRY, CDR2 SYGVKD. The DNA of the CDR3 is TGTGCCACCACAGCTAGATCTCAAGAGACCCAGTACTTC. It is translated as CATTARSQETQYF.

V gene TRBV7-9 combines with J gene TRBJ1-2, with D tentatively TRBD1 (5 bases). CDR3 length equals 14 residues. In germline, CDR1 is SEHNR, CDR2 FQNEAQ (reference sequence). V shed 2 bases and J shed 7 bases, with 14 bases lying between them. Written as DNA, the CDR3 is TGTGCCAGCAGCTTACTCGCAGGGTCGAGTGGCTACACCTTC. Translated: CASSLLAGSSGYTF.

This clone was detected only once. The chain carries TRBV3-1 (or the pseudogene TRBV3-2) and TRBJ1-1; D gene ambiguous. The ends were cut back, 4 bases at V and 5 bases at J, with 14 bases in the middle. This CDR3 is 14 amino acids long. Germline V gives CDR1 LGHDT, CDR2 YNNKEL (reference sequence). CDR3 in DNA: TGTGCCAGCAGCCCCAGCCACTCGGGAACTGAAGCTTTCTTT. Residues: CASSPSHSGTEAFF.

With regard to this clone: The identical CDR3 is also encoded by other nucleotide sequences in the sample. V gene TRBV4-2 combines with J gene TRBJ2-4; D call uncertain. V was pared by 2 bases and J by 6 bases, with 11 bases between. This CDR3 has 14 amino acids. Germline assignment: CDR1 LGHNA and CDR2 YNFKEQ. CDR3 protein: CASSQYASGNIQYF. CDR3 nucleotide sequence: TGTGCCAGCAGCCAATATGCTAGTGGAAACATTCAGTACTTC.

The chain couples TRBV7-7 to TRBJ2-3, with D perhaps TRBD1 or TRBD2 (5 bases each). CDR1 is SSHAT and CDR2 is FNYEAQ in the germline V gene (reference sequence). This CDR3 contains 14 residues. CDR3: CASATGPSTDTQYF. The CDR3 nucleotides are TGTGCTAGCGCAACGGGGCCTAGCACAGATACGCAGTATTTT.

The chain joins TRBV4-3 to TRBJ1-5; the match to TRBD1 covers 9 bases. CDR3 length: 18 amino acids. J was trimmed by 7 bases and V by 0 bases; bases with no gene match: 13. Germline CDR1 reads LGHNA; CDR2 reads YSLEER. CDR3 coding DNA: TGCGCCAGCAGCCAAGACTGGGGACAGGGCAGAGAAGGGCAGCCCCAGCATTTT. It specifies CASSQDWGQGREGQPQHF.

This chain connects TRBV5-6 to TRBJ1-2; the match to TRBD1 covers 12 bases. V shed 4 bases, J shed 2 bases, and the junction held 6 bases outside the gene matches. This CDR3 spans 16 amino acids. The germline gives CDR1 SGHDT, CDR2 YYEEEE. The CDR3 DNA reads TGTGCCAGCAGCACCGGGACAGGGGGCCTCAACTATGGCTACACCTTC. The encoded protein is CASSTGTGGLNYGYTF.

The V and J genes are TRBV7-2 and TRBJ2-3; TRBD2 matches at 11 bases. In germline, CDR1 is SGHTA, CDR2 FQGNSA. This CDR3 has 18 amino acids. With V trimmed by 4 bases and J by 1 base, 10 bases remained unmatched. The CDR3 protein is CASSSELAGVTRTDTQYF. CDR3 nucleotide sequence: TGTGCCAGCAGCTCCGAACTAGCGGGGGTGACGCGCACAGATACGCAGTATTTT.

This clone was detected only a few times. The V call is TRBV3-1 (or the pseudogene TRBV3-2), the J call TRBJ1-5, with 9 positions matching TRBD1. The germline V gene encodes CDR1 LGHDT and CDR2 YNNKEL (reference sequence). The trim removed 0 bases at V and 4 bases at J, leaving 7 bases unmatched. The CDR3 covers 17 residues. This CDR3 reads CASSQETGTGTNQPQHF. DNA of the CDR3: TGTGCCAGCAGCCAAGAAACCGGGACAGGGACTAATCAGCCCCAGCATTTT.

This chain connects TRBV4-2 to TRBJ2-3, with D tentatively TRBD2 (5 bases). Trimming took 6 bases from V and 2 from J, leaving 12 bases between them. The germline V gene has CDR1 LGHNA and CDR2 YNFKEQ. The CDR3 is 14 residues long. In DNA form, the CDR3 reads TGTGCCAGCAGGCCCACGGGATCCACAGATACGCAGTATTTT. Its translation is CASRPTGSTDTQYF.

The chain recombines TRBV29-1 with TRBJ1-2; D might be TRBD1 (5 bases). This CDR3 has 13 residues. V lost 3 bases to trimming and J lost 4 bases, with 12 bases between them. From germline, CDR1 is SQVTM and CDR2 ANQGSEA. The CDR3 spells CSVDTGVAYGYTF. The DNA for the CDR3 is TGCAGCGTTGACACGGGGGTGGCCTATGGCTACACCTTC.

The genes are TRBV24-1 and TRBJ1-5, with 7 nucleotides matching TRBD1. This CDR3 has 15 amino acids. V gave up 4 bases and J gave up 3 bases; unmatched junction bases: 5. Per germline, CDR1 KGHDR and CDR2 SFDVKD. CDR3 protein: CATSDRDSFNQPQHF. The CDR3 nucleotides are TGTGCCACCAGTGACCGGGACAGCTTCAATCAGCCCCAGCATTTT.

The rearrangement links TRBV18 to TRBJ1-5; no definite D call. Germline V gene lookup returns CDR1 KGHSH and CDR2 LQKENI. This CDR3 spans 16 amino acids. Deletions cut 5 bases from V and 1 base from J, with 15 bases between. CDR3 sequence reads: CASSTRTRGSNQPQHF. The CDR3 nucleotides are TGTGCCAGCTCAACCCGGACGCGAGGGAGCAATCAGCCCCAGCATTTT.

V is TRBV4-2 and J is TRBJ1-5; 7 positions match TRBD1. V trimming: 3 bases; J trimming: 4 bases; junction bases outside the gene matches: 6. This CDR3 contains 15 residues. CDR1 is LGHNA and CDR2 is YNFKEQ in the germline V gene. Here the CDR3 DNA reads TGTGCCAGCAGCCAGGGGGGACAGCTAAATCAGCCCCAGCATTTT. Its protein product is CASSQGGQLNQPQHF.

The CDR3 loop reads CASSPQGVGEKLFF. The CDR3 DNA follows: TGTGCCAGCAGCCCTCAGGGTGTTGGCGAAAAACTGTTTTTT. This chain uses TRBV11-2 with TRBJ1-4, with D possibly TRBD1 on 5 matching bases. Trimming took off 5 bases at V and 8 bases at J, with 15 bases between the two ends. Germline V gene data show CDR1 as SGHAT and CDR2 as FQNNGV. The CDR3 has 14 amino acids.

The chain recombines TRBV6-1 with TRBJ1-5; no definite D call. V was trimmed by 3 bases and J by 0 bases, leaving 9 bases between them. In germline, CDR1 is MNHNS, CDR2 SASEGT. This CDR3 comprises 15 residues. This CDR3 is CASSDHAYSNQPQHF. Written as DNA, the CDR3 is TGTGCCAGCAGTGATCACGCCTATAGCAATCAGCCCCAGCATTTT.

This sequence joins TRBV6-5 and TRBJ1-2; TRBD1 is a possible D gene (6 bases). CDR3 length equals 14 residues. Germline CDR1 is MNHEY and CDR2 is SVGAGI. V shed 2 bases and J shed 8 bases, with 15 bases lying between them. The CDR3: CASSYNREYRGYTF. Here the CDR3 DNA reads TGTGCCAGCAGTTACAACAGGGAGTATAGGGGCTACACCTTC.

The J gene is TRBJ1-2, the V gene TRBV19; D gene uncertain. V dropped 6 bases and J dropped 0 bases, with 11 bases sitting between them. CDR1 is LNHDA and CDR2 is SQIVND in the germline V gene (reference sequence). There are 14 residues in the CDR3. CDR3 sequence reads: CASSPDVANYGYTF. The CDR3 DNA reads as TGTGCCAGTAGCCCGGACGTAGCTAACTATGGCTACACCTTC. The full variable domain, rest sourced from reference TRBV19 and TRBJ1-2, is DGGITQSPKYLFRKEGQNVTLSCEQNLNHDAMYWYRQDPGQGLRLIYYSQIVNDFQKGDIAEGYSVSREKKESFPLTVTSAQKNPTAFYLCASSPDVANYGYTFGSGTRLTVV.

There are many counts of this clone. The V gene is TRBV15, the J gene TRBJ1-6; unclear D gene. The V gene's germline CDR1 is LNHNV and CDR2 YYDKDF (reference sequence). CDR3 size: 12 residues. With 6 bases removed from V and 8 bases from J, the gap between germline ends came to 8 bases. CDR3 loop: CATSDSDSPLHF. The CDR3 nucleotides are TGTGCCACCAGTGACTCGGATTCACCCCTCCACTTT.

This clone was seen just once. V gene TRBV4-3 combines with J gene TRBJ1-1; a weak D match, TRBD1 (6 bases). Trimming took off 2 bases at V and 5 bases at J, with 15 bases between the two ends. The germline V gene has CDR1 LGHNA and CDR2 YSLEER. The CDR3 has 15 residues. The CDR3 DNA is TGCGCCAGCAGCCAATTCGCAGGGGCGTGGACTGAAGCTTTCTTT. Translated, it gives CASSQFAGAWTEAFF.

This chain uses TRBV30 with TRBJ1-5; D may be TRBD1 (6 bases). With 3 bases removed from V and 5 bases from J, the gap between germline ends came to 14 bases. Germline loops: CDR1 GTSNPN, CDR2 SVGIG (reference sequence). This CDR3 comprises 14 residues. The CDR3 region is CAWRGGMADQPQHF. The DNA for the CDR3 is TGTGCCTGGAGAGGGGGGATGGCGGATCAGCCCCAGCATTTT.